The rows below give T cell receptor beta chains drawn from one sample of a study of blood T cell repertoires in COVID-19. Using immunoSEQ multiplex PCR, the repertoire was profiled, and TCRdb retains in-frame clones only, with some absent. The table has about 150,000 clones, around 82% seen once; the top ten hold 35% to 50%. The sequenced sample consisted of peripheral blood. These receptors were obtained from a human donor in a cohort sampled during active COVID-19. The conserved cysteine and the conserved F or W are not part of the CDR3 here.

V	J	length	CDR3
TRBV5-6	TRBJ2-4	13	ASSRLPAVQNIQY
TRBV11-2	TRBJ1-3	16	ASSLRLQKGTTGNTIY
TRBV11-2	TRBJ2-1	12	ASSLAVGGNEQF
TRBV7-2	TRBJ2-2	17	ASSFGLAGALRVTGELF
TRBV24-1	TRBJ1-5	13	ATSDSTGGTQPQH
TRBV5-1	TRBJ2-1	13	ASSYLAGLYNEQF
TRBV4-1	TRBJ2-7	13	ARGGLAGGGYEQY
TRBV5-4	TRBJ2-2	15	ASSLAVGAGSRGELF
TRBV24-1	TRBJ2-6	13	ATSDPSAGANVLT
TRBV6-4	TRBJ1-1	11	ASSDRGNTEAF
TRBV25-1	TRBJ2-3	12	ASSLGRGTDTQY
TRBV6-7	TRBJ2-7	11	ASGGQRIYEQY
TRBV11-3	TRBJ1-2	11	ASSWIQGEGYT
TRBV7-3	TRBJ2-3	13	ASSFAGASTDTQY
TRBV28	TRBJ2-2	13	ASRESGRDTGELF
TRBV6-5	TRBJ1-4	13	ASSIRTGTNEKLF
TRBV10-3	TRBJ2-2	14	AISEASGVNTGELF
TRBV2	TRBJ2-2	11	ASTAGLTGELF
TRBV28	TRBJ1-1	12	ASSSQGEDTEAF
TRBV7-3	TRBJ2-3	11	ASGTPSTDTQY
TRBV12-3/TRBV12-4	TRBJ1-1	11	ASSLSMNTEAF
TRBV2	TRBJ1-6	10	ASGTGISPLH
TRBV6-2/TRBV6-3	TRBJ1-1	15	ASSYSPGGVKNTEAF
TRBV10-3	TRBJ2-5	14	AISEGLAGVKETQY
TRBV10-3	TRBJ1-5	12	AISELLSNQPQH
TRBV18	TRBJ1-3	12	ASSPGPSGNTIY
TRBV7-9	TRBJ1-2	17	ASSLRYGGTSQTNYGYT
TRBV7-8	TRBJ1-3	14	ASSPGGGQSGNTIY
TRBV19	TRBJ2-1	15	ASSIRVQAGGYNEQF
TRBV27	TRBJ1-1	13	ASSSGGVGYTEAF
TRBV19	TRBJ2-1	12	ASSTGLAVNEQF
TRBV9	TRBJ1-1	12	ASSVGQGDTEAF
TRBV19	TRBJ2-2	12	ASTARGPSRELF
TRBV11-3	TRBJ1-1	11	ASTHESDTEAF
TRBV7-2	TRBJ2-1	15	ASGQPPSSGTRNEQF
TRBV13	TRBJ1-1	11	ASSTTGLVEAF
TRBV15	TRBJ1-2	14	ATSRVLRGFDYGYT
TRBV5-6	TRBJ1-3	13	ASSPDRSPGNTIY